The following is a T cell receptor beta chain sequence with its context. What it recognizes is unknown. This sample is part of a study of CD8+ T cells in alopecia areata. Study-wide background: Oral tofacitinib, 5 to 10 mg twice daily, was given in an open-label trial. Patients given treatment had severity scored by the percentage of scalp area affected. Overall study findings and caveats: Elevated clonality characterized lesional scalp relative to normal scalp, particularly in alopecia totalis/universalis.

Once RNA had been extracted, it was reverse transcribed into cDNA to act as the sequencing template. Only in-frame clones appear in the TCRdb table, and some are missing; sequencing was by immunoSEQ multiplex PCR. The sample carries about 200,000 clones, about three fifths recorded once. There are 13 residues in the CDR3. CDR1 and CDR2 from the germline V gene are MDHEN and SYDVKM. J lost 9 bases, V lost 2 bases, and 6 bases had no gene match. Documented treatment: oral pan-JAK inhibitor, 5-10 mg twice daily. In alopecia areata patients, both lesional scalp punch biopsies and peripheral blood were collected.

Specimen: CD4+ T cells sorted from blood, collected at week 4, from a patient treated with tofacitinib. This TCR came from a human donor with alopecia areata. This chain uses TRBV28 with TRBJ2-7; the match to TRBD1 covers 8 bases. DNA for the CDR3: TGTGCCAGCAGTTTAGCAGGGGGCGCGAGGCAGTACTTC. This translates into CASSLAGGARQYF.